This section outlines one T cell receptor (beta chain) sequence together with its context. The data are from a study of cytomegalovirus exposure and HLA in healthy donors. Donors had nominal health at sampling but likely had unrecorded immune exposures. Vbeta (60) and Jbeta (13) primers were used in the PCR. Sequenced by immunoSEQ multiplex PCR; TCRdb stores in-frame clones only, minus some. This table has around 140,000 clones, roughly 9% appearing once. This TCR derives from a woman between 40 and 55 years old in good health and CMV-seropositive. The sequencing input was PBMCs.

The CDR3 reads CASSHLGLAGPDTQYF. As DNA, the CDR3 is TGTGCCAGCAGCCATCTAGGACTAGCGGGGCCAGATACGCAGTATTTT. The V and J genes are TRBV11-1 and TRBJ2-3; 12 bases fit TRBD2. Germline lookup yields CDR1 SGHAT and CDR2 FQDESV (reference sequence). The CDR3 length is 16 residues. Trimming cost V 5 bases and J 4 bases; bases outside gene matches: 7.